Listed here is a single T cell receptor beta chain. These data belong to a study of OX40 agonist ivuxolimab in advanced cancers. Germline V gene sequence: CDR1 MNHEY, CDR2 SVGAGI. CDR3 length equals 15 residues. Trimming stripped 6 bases from V and 4 bases from J, with 19 bases between. Some clones are missing from TCRdb's copy, which holds only in-frame ones; the method was immunoSEQ multiplex PCR. The sample contains about 82,000 clones, 91% of which appear only once. The receptor's source is an adult with an advanced solid tumor such as melanoma, head and neck, liver or kidney cancer. The genes are TRBV6-5 and TRBJ2-7; possibly TRBD2 for D (7 bases). The sample here was CD4+ or CD8+ T cells sorted from blood, taken in a trial of the OX40 agonist ivuxolimab. CDR3 protein: CASRGGLRKIYEQYF. CDR3 DNA: TGTGCCAGCAGGGGGGGGCTGCGAAAAATATACGAGCAGTACTTC.